These 3 T cell receptor beta chains were sequenced from one sample in a study of OX40 agonist ivuxolimab in advanced cancers. Sequenced by immunoSEQ multiplex PCR; TCRdb stores in-frame clones only, minus some. Here the sample spans approximately 90,000 clones, around nine tenths being singletons. Here the sequenced sample was CD4+ or CD8+ T cells sorted from blood, taken in a trial of the OX40 agonist ivuxolimab. These receptors all come from an adult with an advanced solid tumor such as melanoma, head and neck, liver or kidney cancer.

The chain has TRBV11-2 and TRBJ1-3, with TRBD1 matching over 7 bases. J lost 3 bases, V lost 3 bases, and 8 bases had no gene match. Per the germline V gene, CDR1 is SGHAT and CDR2 is FQNNGV. This CDR3 has 16 residues. The CDR3 DNA follows: TGTGCCAGCAGCTTTGTGAGGGGGCAGCGTGGAAACACCATATATTTT. Encoded protein: CASSFVRGQRGNTIYF.

The chain employs TRBV6-4 and TRBJ2-3; D possibly corresponds to TRBD2 (6 bases). V was shortened by 0 bases and J by 6 bases, with 7 bases between the two germline ends. The CDR3 contains 13 residues. CDR1 is MRHNA, CDR2 SNTAGT, per germline. In DNA, the CDR3 is TGTGCCAGCAGTGACTCGGCGGGGGATACGCAGTATTTT. This translates into CASSDSAGDTQYF.

This clone showed up just once. V usage is TRBV19 and J usage is TRBJ1-4, with a tentative D call TRBD1 (6 bases). The V gene lost 2 bases and the J gene lost 5 bases, with 9 bases spanning the gap. Germline CDR1 and CDR2: LNHDA and SQIVND (reference sequence). This CDR3 contains 14 residues. Written as DNA, the CDR3 is TGTGCCAGTAGTATATGGGGGCTGAATGAAAAACTGTTTTTT. Translating gives CASSIWGLNEKLFF.